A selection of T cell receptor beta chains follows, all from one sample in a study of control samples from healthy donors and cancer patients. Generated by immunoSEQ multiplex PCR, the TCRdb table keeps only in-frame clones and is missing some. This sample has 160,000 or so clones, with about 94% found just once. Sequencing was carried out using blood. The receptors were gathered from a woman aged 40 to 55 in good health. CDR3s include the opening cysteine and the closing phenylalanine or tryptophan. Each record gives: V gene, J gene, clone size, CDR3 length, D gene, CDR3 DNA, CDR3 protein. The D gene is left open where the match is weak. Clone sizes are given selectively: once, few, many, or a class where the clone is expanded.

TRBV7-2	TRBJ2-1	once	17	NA	TGTGCCAGCAGCTTAGCGCTTTTGTATGGGATGCGGAATGAGCAGTTCTTC	CASSLALLYGMRNEQFF
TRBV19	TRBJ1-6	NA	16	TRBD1	TGTGCCAGCAGACGACCCGGGACAGTAAACAATTCACCCCTCCACTTT	CASRRPGTVNNSPLHF
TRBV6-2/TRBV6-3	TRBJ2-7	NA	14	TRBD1	TGTGCCAGCAGTTACCTAGGGACAGGGTTCGAGCAGTACTTC	CASSYLGTGFEQYF
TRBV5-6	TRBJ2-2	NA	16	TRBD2	TGTGCCAGCAGCTTAGCGGGAGGGTCGAACACCGGGGAGCTGTTTTTT	CASSLAGGSNTGELFF
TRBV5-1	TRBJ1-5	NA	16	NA	TGCGCCAGCAGCTTGGGTCCAGGGAGGGGCAATCAGCCCCAGCATTTT	CASSLGPGRGNQPQHF
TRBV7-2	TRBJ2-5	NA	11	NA	TGTGCCAGCAGCTTACAAGAGACCCAGTACTTC	CASSLQETQYF
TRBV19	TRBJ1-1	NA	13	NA	TGTGCCAGTAGTGTGACAGTGAACACTGAAGCTTTCTTT	CASSVTVNTEAFF
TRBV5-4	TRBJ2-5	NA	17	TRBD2	TGTGCCAGCAGCTTGGCCTTGGGGGGGGACCGGATAGCGGCCCAGTACTTC	CASSLALGGDRIAAQYF
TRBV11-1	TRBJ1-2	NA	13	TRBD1	TGTGCCAGCAGTGGACAGGGTAACTATGGCTACACCTTC	CASSGQGNYGYTF
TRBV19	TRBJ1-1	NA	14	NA	TGTGCCAGTAGTATAGCTTACATGAACACTGAAGCTTTCTTT	CASSIAYMNTEAFF
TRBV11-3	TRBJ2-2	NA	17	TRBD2	TGTGCCAGCAGCAATGGGGCTAGCGGGAGGGGCACCGGGGAGCTGTTTTTT	CASSNGASGRGTGELFF
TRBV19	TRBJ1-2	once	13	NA	TGTGCCAGTACCCCCCGAGCTAACTATGGCTACACCTTC	CASTPRANYGYTF
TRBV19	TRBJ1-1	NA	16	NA	TGTGCCAGTAGCCCCTCCATGGCAGGGATGAACACTGAAGCTTTCTTT	CASSPSMAGMNTEAFF
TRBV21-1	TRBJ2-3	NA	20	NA	TGTGCCAGCAGCAAAGCCCAACGGCGGACTAGCGGGAGTTGTACAGATACGCAGTATTTT	CASSKAQRRTSGSCTDTQYF
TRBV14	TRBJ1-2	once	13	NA	TGTGCCAGCAGCCCGACAGAAAACTATGGCTACACCTTC	CASSPTENYGYTF
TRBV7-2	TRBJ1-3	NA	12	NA	TGTGCCAGCAGCTTGGACTCTTACACCATATATTTT	CASSLDSYTIYF
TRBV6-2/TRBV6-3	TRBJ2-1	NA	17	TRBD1	TGTGCCAGCAGTACGGGGAACAGGGGGCTAGGTAGAAATGAGCAGTTCTTC	CASSTGNRGLGRNEQFF
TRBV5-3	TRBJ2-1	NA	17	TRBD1	TGTGCCAGAAGCCCCCCCCCGACAGGGGGCAAGTACAATGAGCAGTTCTTC	CARSPPPTGGKYNEQFF
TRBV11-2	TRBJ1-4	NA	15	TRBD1	TGTGCCAGCAGCTTATCGACAGGGAGGCCGGTAAAACTGTTTTTT	CASSLSTGRPVKLFF
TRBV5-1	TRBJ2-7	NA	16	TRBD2	TGCGCCAGCAGCACGGGAGGGTCCAGGACCACCCACGAGCAGTACTTC	CASSTGGSRTTHEQYF
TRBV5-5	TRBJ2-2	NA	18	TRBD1	TGTGCCAGCAGCTTAAGGCAGGGGGCGCGAGGGAACACCGGGGAGCTGTTTTTT	CASSLRQGARGNTGELFF
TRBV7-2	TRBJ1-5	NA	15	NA	TGTGCCAGCAGCTTAAATTACAGGGAAGATCAGCCCCAGCATTTT	CASSLNYREDQPQHF
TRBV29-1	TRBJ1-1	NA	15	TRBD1	TGCAGCGTTGATCGACAGGGGGACGGCAAAACTGAAGCTTTCTTT	CSVDRQGDGKTEAFF
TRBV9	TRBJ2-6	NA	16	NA	TGTGCCAGCAGCATAGGACAGTCCTCTGGGGCCAACGTCCTGACTTTC	CASSIGQSSGANVLTF
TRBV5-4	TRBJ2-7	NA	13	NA	TGTGCCAGCGGGACGTTCACCGTATACGAGCAGTACTTC	CASGTFTVYEQYF
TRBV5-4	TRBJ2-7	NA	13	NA	TGTGCCAGCAGCTTGGATTCGTTCTACGAGCAGTACTTC	CASSLDSFYEQYF
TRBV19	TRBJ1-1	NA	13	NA	TGTGCCAGCCGCGGTCGGGTGGGCACTGAAGCTTTCTTT	CASRGRVGTEAFF
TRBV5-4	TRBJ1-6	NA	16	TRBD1	TGTGCCAGCAGCGGATTCACAGGGGCTTCAGGTTCACCCCTCCACTTT	CASSGFTGASGSPLHF
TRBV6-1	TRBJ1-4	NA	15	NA	TGTGCCAGCAGTGAAGTGGGGAGGGATAATGAAAAACTGTTTTTT	CASSEVGRDNEKLFF
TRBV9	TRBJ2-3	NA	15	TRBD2	TGTGCCAGCAGCACTAGCGGGTACCGCACAGATACGCAGTATTTT	CASSTSGYRTDTQYF
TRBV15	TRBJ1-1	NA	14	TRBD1	TGTGCCACCAGCAGAGACACAGGGGGCTGGGCAGCTTTCTTT	CATSRDTGGWAAFF
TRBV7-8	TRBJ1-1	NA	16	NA	TGTGCCAGCAGCTTAGTGCCAGGGAATGAGTACACTGAAGCTTTCTTT	CASSLVPGNEYTEAFF
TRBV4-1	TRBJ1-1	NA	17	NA	TGCGCCAGCAGCCAAGATCGAGGGGGACACTTGAACACTGAAGCTTTCTTT	CASSQDRGGHLNTEAFF
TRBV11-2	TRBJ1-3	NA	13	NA	TGTGCCAGCAGCCCAGCGGGGGGAAACACCATATATTTT	CASSPAGGNTIYF
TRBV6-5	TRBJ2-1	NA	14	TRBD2	TGTGCCAGCAGTTCTAGCGGACCCTACAATGAGCAGTTCTTC	CASSSSGPYNEQFF
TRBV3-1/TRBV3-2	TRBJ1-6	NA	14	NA	TGTGCCAGCAAACGCGGGGGTCGGCGTTCACCCCTCCACTTT	CASKRGGRRSPLHF
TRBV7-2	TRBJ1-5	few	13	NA	TGTGCCAGCAGCTTAGGGGGGGCTCAGCCCCAGCATTTT	CASSLGGAQPQHF
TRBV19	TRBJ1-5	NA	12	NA	TGTGCCAGCCGGGACACGAATCAGCCCCAGCATTTT	CASRDTNQPQHF
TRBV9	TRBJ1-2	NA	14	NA	TGTGCCAGCAGCGTAGGTCCAGGGAGCAATGGCTACACCTTC	CASSVGPGSNGYTF
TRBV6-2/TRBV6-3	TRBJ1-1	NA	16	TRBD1	TGTGCCAGCAGCCTACGGACAGGGGTAGTATGGACTGAAGCTTTCTTT	CASSLRTGVVWTEAFF
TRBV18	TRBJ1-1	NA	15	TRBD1	TGTGCCAGCTCACCCTACGGACAGGGGAACACTGAAGCTTTCTTT	CASSPYGQGNTEAFF
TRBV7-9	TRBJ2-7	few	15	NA	TGTGCCAGCAGGGGGAGCGGGTTTAGCTCCTACGAGCAGTACTTC	CASRGSGFSSYEQYF
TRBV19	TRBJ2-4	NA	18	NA	TGTGCCAGTAGTATAGGATGGAGGGGTCGGATAGCCAAAAACATTCAGTACTTC	CASSIGWRGRIAKNIQYF
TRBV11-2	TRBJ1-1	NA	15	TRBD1	TGTGCCAGCAGCTCGCAGGGGGCACTGAACACTGAAGCTTTCTTT	CASSSQGALNTEAFF
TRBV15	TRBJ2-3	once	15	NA	TGTGCCACCAGCAGAGCCAAAGCTAGCACAGATACGCAGTATTTT	CATSRAKASTDTQYF
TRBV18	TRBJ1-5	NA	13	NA	TGTGCCAGCTCAACAGGGATACAACAGCCCCAGCATTTT	CASSTGIQQPQHF
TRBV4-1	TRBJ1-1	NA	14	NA	TGCGCCAGCAGCCAGTATACGGATACCCCTGGGGCTTTCTTT	CASSQYTDTPGAFF
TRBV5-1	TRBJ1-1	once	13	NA	TGCGCCAGCAGGATTGGCCTGAACACTGAAGCTTTCTTT	CASRIGLNTEAFF
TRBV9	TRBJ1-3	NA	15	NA	TGTGCCAGCAGCGTAGGGGAGACCTCTGGAAACACCATATATTTT	CASSVGETSGNTIYF
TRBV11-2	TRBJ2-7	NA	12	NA	TGTGCCAGCGGATTTTCGTCCTACGAGCAGTACTTC	CASGFSSYEQYF
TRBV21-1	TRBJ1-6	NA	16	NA	TGTGCCAGCAGCAAAGTTGGCTTCCTTGATAATTCACCCCTCCACTTT	CASSKVGFLDNSPLHF
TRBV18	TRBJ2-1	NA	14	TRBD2	TGTGCCAGCTCCGTTAGCGGGGGCTACAATGAGCAGTTCTTC	CASSVSGGYNEQFF
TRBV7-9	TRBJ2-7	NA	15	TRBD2	TGTGCCAGCAGCCCCAGAGGCGGGAGGCCCGACGAGCAGTACTTC	CASSPRGGRPDEQYF
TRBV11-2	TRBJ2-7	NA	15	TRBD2	TGTGCCAGCAGCCTCCCCGAGCGGGGCTCCTACGAGCAGTACTTC	CASSLPERGSYEQYF
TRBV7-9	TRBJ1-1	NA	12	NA	TGTGCCAGCAGCCCAATGACAGAAGAAGCTTTCTTT	CASSPMTEEAFF
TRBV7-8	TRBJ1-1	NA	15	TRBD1	TGTGCCAGCAGCTTAGCCGGGACAGGGAGGACTGAAGCTTTCTTT	CASSLAGTGRTEAFF
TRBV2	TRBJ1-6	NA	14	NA	TGTGCCAGCAGTGCTCGGCGGCAGAATTCACCCCTCCACTTT	CASSARRQNSPLHF
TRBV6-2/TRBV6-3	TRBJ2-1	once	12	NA	TGTGCCAGCAGTTTTACAGGCAATGAGCAGTTCTTC	CASSFTGNEQFF